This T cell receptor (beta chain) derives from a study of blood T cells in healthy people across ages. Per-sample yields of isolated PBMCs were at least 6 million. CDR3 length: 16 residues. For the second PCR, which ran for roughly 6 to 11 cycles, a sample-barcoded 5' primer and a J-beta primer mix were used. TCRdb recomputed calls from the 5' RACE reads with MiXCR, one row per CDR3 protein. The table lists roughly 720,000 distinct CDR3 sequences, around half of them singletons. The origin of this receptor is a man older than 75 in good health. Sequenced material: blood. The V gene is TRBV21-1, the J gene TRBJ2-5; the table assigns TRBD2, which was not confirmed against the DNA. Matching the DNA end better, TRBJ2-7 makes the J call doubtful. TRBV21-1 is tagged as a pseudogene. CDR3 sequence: CASSPPRAGSWGEQYF. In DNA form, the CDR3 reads TGTGCCAGCAGCCCTCCCCGAGCGGGATCCTGGGGCGAGCAGTACTTC.